The present entry profiles one T cell receptor beta chain with its context. Clones were read by immunoSEQ multiplex PCR, and TCRdb kept only the in-frame ones, dropping some. Among 400,000 to 450,000 clones, 80% to 95% were seen once, and the ten largest hold around 4.5%. Germline values: CDR1 ENHRY, CDR2 SYGVKD. CDR3 length equals 14 residues. The J segment lost 9 bases and the V segment lost 6 bases, leaving 2 bases of the junction unmatched. The treatment: about 20 received Ad26.COV2.S at low or high dose, single or two shots; roughly five received placebo; per-sample allocation not given. Sampling happened 63 days after the first vaccine or placebo injection. This record belongs to a study of Ad26.COV2.S vaccination and SARS-CoV-2 variants.

V is TRBV10-3 and J is TRBJ2-1; the match to TRBD2 covers 16 bases. This clonotype originated in a person between 18 and 65 years old who received the Ad26.COV2.S COVID-19 vaccine or a placebo. The sequenced sample was peripheral blood, obtained in a trial of Ad26.COV2.S vaccine versus placebo. CDR3 sequence reads: CAIRGLAGGGEQFF. CDR3 DNA sequence: TGTGCCATCAGGGGACTAGCGGGAGGGGGTGAGCAGTTCTTC.